What follows is one T cell receptor beta chain and its context. CDR1 is GTSNPN and CDR2 is SVGIG in the germline V gene (reference sequence). The CDR3 loop spans 16 amino acids. Trimming removed 2 bases from V and 5 bases from J; junction bases left unmatched: 6. Patients were excluded because of uncontrolled infection, other autoimmune disease, pregnancy or lactation. Amplified TCR beta CDR3 regions came from RNA transcripts. Initially, a first-round RT-PCR of the TCR CDR3 employed the HTBI primer set. One entry per CDR3 protein, called by TCRdb with MiXCR from the multiplex PCR reads. The data show around 300,000 distinct CDR3 sequences, around 20% seen once. These data come from a study of T cells in Graves' hyperthyroidism and ophthalmopathy.

The chain carries TRBV30 and TRBJ2-3; 14 bases fit TRBD2. This clonotype originated in a man aged 30-40 years with Graves' ophthalmopathy. Sample: blood. In DNA, the CDR3 is TGTGCCTGGAGTCACGGACTAGCGGGAGGTGAAGATACGCAGTATTTT. Its protein product is CAWSHGLAGGEDTQYF. The variable domain in full, with the rest retrieved from reference TRBV30 and TRBJ2-3, is SQTIHQWPATLVQPVGSPLSLECTVEGTSNPNLYWYRQAAGRGLQLLFYSVGIGQISSEVPQNLSASRPQDRQFILSSKKLLLSDSGFYLCAWSHGLAGGEDTQYFGPGTRLTVL.